A single TCR beta chain is shown here with its context. This clonotype was detected ten times or more. Its antigen remains undetermined. Base qualities were left out, and no much larger clone turns up one base away. TCRdb shows the sequencer as Illumina HiSeq 1500. Clones were called with MiXCR by TCRdb after fastp trimmed the public reads at Q25, and only in-frame beta chains were retained. For every CDR3 protein sequence, its rows merge into one entry that carries the most common genes and DNA. This sample gives roughly 920,000 distinct CDR3 sequences in total; approximately 31% of them show up just once. The ten largest make up around 15% of the sample. The sample's treatment or condition label, in plain terms: in vitro stimulation with specific CMV peptide epitopes to enrich CMV-specific T cells. V is shortened by 3 bases, J by 3 bases, and the region joining them spans 8 bases. The cysteine opens and the phenylalanine closes a CDR3 of 14 amino acids. The sequence is cut down to CDR3 DNA, 42 bases in frame from base 1. From the germline V gene, CDR1 is SGHVS and CDR2 is FQNEAQ.

The data are from a study of T cell repertoires in cytomegalovirus infection (dated by TCRdb to between 2018 and 2021). For the study in its entirety: Alongside well-studied HLA-B-restricted epitopes, the peptide stimulations were aimed at recently identified HLA-C-restricted CMV epitopes, whose presentation resists viral immunomodulation. The HLA type of each donor mattered for the analysis, because public TCR beta signatures pointed to carriage of CMV infection along with the matching HLA type.

Study-wide findings and limitations: The ex vivo response was dominated by HLA-C-restricted CMV-specific TCR beta clonotypes, and the single most frequent clonotype in two of eight donors was supplied by these HLA-C-restricted clonotypes. In both this cohort and an independent roughly 350-donor cohort, the cumulative frequency of public TCR beta family members distinguished carriers of CMV infection plus the relevant HLA type.

The rearrangement combines TRBV7-8 with TRBJ2-2; the D gene cannot be named for sure. Material: cultured CD8+ T cells from PBMCs, obtained from culture after CMV antigen stimulation. This clonotype originated in a human donor in good health (CMV status not recorded). Some clones in this sample may be carry-over from other donors' samples. The DNA sequence is as follows: TGTGCCAGCAGCTTTATTATGGACACCGGGGAGCTGTTTTTT. Translated, it reads CASSFIMDTGELFF.